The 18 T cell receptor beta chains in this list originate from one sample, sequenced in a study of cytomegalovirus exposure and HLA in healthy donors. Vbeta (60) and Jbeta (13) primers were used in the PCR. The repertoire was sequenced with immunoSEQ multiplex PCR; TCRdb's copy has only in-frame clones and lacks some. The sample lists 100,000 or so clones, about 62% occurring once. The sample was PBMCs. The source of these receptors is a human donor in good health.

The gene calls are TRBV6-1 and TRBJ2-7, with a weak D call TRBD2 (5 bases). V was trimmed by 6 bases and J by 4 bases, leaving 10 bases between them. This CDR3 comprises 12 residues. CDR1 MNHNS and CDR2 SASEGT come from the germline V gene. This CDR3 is CASRVGIYEQYF. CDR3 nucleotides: TGTGCCAGCAGAGTCGGGATTTACGAGCAGTACTTC.

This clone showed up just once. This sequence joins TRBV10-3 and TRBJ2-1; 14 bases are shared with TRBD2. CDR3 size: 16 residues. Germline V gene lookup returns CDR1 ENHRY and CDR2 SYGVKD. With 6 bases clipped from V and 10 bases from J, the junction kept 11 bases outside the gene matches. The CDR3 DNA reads TGTGCCATCAGGACCGCGACTAGCGGGAGGGCTGGCGAGCAGTTCTTC. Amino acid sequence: CAIRTATSGRAGEQFF.

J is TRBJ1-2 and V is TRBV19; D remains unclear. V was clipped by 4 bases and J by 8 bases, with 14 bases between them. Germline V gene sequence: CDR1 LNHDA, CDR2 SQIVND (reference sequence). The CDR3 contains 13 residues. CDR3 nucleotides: TGTGCCAGTAGTACAGGAGGCCACCCAGGCTACACCTTC. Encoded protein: CASSTGGHPGYTF. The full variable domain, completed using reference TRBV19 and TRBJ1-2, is DGGITQSPKYLFRKEGQNVTLSCEQNLNHDAMYWYRQDPGQGLRLIYYSQIVNDFQKGDIAEGYSVSREKKESFPLTVTSAQKNPTAFYLCASSTGGHPGYTFGSGTRLTVV.

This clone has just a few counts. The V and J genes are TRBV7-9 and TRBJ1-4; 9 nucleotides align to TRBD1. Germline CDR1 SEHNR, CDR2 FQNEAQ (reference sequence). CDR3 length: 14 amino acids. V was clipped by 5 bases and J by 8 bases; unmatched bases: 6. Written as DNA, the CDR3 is TGTGCCAGCAGCGGGGACAGGGTAGGCGAAAAACTGTTTTTT. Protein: CASSGDRVGEKLFF.

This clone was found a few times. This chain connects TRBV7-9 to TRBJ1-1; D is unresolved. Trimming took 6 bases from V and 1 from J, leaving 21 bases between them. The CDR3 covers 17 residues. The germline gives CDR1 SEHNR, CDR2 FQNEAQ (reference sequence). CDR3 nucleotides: TGTGCCAGCAGACAAGAGATAGCCGTCACGGGGAACACTGAAGCTTTCTTT. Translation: CASRQEIAVTGNTEAFF.

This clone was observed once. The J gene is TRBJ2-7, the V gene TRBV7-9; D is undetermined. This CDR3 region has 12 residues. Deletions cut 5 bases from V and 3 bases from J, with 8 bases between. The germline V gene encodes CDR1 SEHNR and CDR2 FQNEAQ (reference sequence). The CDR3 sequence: CASSLEVYEQYF. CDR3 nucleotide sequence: TGTGCCAGCAGCCTTGAGGTCTACGAGCAGTACTTC.

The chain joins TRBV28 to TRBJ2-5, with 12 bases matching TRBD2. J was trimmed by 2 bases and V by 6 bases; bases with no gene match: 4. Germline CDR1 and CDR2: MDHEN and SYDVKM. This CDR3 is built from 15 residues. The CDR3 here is CASSLTSGGQETQYF. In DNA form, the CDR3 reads TGTGCCAGCAGCTTGACTAGCGGGGGACAAGAGACCCAGTACTTC.

The CDR3 DNA sequence: TGCGCCAGCAGGAGCGGGGCGAACACCGGGGAGCTGTTTTTT. Translation: CASRSGANTGELFF. The rearrangement uses TRBV10-1 and TRBJ2-2; 7 positions agree with TRBD2. Germline-derived CDR1 and CDR2 are WNHNN and SYGVQD (reference sequence). The J segment lost 0 bases and the V segment lost 6 bases, leaving 1 base of the junction unmatched. CDR3 length: 14 amino acids.

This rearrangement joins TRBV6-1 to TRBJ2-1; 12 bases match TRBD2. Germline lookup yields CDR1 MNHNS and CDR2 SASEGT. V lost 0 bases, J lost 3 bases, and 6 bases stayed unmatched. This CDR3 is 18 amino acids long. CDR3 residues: CASSEALTSGSLYNEQFF. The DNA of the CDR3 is TGTGCCAGCAGTGAAGCGCTGACTAGCGGGAGCCTCTACAATGAGCAGTTCTTC.

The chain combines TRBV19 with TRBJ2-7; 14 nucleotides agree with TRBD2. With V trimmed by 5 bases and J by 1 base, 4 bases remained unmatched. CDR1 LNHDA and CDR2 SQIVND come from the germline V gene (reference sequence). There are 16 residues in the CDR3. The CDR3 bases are TGTGCCAGTAGTGGACTAGCGGGAGGCCGTTCCTACGAGCAGTACTTC. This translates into CASSGLAGGRSYEQYF.

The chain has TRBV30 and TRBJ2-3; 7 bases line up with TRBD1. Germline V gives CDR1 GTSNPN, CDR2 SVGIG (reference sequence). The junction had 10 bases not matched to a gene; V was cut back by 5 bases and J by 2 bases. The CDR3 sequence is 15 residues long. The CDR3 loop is CAWGPGQLITDTQYF. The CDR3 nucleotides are TGTGCCTGGGGACCGGGACAGCTAATCACAGATACGCAGTATTTT. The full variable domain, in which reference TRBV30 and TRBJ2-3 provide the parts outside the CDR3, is SQTIHQWPATLVQPVGSPLSLECTVEGTSNPNLYWYRQAAGRGLQLLFYSVGIGQISSEVPQNLSASRPQDRQFILSSKKLLLSDSGFYLCAWGPGQLITDTQYFGPGTRLTVL.

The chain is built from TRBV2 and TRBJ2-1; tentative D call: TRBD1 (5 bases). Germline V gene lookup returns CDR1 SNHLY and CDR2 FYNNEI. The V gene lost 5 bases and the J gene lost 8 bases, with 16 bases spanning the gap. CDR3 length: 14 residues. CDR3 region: CASSPHRTLDEQFF. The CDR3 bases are TGTGCCAGCAGTCCTCATAGGACATTAGATGAGCAGTTCTTC.

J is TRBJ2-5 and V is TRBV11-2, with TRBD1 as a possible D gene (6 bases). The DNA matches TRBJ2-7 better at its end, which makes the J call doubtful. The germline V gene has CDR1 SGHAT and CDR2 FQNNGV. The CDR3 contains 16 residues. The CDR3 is CASSLVGTPTSYEQYF. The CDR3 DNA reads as TGTGCCAGCAGCTTAGTCGGGACACCCACCTCCTACGAGCAGTACTTC.

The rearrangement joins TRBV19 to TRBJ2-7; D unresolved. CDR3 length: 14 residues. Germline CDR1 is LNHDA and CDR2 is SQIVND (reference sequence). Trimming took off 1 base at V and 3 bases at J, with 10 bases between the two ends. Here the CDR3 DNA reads TGTGCCAGTAGTATAGTCGCGGCGGACTACGAGCAGTACTTC. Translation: CASSIVAADYEQYF.

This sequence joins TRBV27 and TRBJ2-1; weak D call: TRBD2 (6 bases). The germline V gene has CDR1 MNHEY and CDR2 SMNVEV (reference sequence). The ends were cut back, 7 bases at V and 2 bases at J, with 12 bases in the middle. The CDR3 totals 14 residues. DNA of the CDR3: TGTGCCAGCAAGTTGGCGGGGACCTACAATGAGCAGTTCTTC. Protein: CASKLAGTYNEQFF.

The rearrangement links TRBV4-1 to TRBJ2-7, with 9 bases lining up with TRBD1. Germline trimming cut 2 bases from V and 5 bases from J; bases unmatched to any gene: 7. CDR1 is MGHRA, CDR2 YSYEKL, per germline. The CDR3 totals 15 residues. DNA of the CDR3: TGCGCCAGCAGCCAACGGACAGGGGCTCAAGACGAGCAGTACTTC. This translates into CASSQRTGAQDEQYF.

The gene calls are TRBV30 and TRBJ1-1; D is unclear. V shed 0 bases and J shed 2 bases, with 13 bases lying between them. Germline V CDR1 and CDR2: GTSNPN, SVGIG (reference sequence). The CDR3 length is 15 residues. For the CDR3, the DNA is TGTGCCTGGAGTGTATTAGCAAGCGTCAACACTGAAGCTTTCTTT. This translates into CAWSVLASVNTEAFF.

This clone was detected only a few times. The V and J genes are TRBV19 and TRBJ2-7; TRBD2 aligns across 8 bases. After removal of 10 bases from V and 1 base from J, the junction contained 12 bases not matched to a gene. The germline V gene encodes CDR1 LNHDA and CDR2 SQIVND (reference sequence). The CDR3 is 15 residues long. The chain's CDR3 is CATQPSAGGSYEQYF. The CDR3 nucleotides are TGTGCCACCCAACCCTCGGCGGGAGGATCCTACGAGCAGTACTTC.